The clone carrying this TCR beta chain was observed a single time. The antigen is undetermined. The identical CDR3 is also encoded by other nucleotide sequences in the sample. The PCR had 60 Vbeta and 13 Jbeta primers. Sequenced by immunoSEQ multiplex PCR; TCRdb stores in-frame clones only, minus some. The sample holds about 150,000 clones, approximately 80% seen once. Germline CDR1 is KGHSH and CDR2 is LQKENI. V lost 0 bases and J lost 3; bases outside the gene matches: 0. CDR3 size: 15 residues. This sample is part of a study of cytomegalovirus exposure and HLA in healthy donors. Study findings and constraints: Among the CMV-associated chains, a few were confirmed in vitro as specific for CMV antigens. A reported reduction in N-insertions relative to the approximately 670-donor mean was seen in an Asian-associated ancestry cluster in a later analysis.

The material sequenced was PBMCs. V and J are TRBV18 and TRBJ2-7; 12 nucleotides agree with TRBD2. The sequence was collected from a male donor in good health and CMV-seronegative. CDR3 bases: TGTGCCAGCTCACCACCGACTAGCGGGAGCTACGAGCAGTACTTC. Translation gives CASSPPTSGSYEQYF.